The source of this TCR beta chain is a study of shared clonotypes between healthy human individuals. Study context: Plates per donor: three CD4 naive, three CD4 memory, two CD8 naive, one CD8 memory.

Trimming shortened V by 5 bases and J by 5 bases, and 12 bases separated the two germline ends. In germline, CDR1 is SEHNR, CDR2 FQNEAQ (reference sequence). The CDR3 spans 13 residues. Worth noting for this clone: Its matching antigen is unknown.

Regarding the study as a whole: It was anticipated that sequencing depth would influence how many clonotypes donors shared.

Profiled with immunoSEQ multiplex PCR; TCRdb holds only in-frame clones, not every one. The data show some 2.1 million clones, 85% to 95% seen once. The clonotype was recovered from a man between 18 and 29 years old in good health. V gene TRBV7-9 combines with J gene TRBJ2-5; unclear D gene. The specimen sequenced was naive CD4+ T cells sorted from blood. Regarding subset: CD45RA+ positively selected. The DNA for the CDR3 is TGTGCCAGCAGCCCTAGTTACGCGGAGACCCAGTACTTC. This sequence encodes CASSPSYAETQYF.